Reported below is one T cell receptor beta chain. This sample stems from a study of control samples from healthy donors and cancer patients. Profiling relied on immunoSEQ multiplex PCR, and the TCRdb table lists in-frame clones only, not all of them. The sample records 90,000 to 130,000 clones, 88% being singletons. CDR1 is SGHRS, CDR2 YFSETQ, per germline. Trimming took off 8 bases at V and 0 bases at J, with 15 bases between the two ends. This CDR3 is 16 amino acids long. Specimen: PBMCs. The chain has TRBV5-1 and TRBJ1-6, with D maybe TRBD1 (5 bases). The receptor's source is a woman between 55 and 75 years old with lung cancer. The CDR3 nucleotides are TGCGCCAGTCAGGGTACTGCGGGCTCCTATAATTCACCCCTCCACTTT. This codes for CASQGTAGSYNSPLHF.